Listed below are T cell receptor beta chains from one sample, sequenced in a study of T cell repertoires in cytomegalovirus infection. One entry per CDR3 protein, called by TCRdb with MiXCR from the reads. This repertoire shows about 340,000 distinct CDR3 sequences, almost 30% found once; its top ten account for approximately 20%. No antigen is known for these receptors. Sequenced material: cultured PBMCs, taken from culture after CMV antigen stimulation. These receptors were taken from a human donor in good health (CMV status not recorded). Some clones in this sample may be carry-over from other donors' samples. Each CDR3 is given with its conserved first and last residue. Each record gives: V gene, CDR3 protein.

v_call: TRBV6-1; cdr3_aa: CSTGGSNTEAFF
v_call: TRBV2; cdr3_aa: CASSDGGGFNYGYTF
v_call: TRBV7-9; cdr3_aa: CASSLEAGPTEAFF
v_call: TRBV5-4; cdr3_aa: CASSPDETDRNTIYF
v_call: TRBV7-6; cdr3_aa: CASSLGGQTQYF
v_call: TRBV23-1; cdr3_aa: CASNHGQPNGYTF
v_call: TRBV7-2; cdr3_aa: CASSLRVGSNQPQHF
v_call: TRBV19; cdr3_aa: CASGTGVATEAFF
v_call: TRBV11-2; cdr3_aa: CASSSRQVGSLTDTQYF
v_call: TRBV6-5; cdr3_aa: CASRSSGGGSSYNEQFF
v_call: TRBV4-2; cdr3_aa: CASSHPPPTQGGYTF
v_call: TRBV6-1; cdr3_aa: CASSYERIYNEQFF
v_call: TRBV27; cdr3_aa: CASSSSAGGETQYF
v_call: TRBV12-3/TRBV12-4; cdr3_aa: CASTPINTGELFF
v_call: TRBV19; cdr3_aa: CATEDSVTDEQFF
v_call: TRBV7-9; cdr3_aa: CASTFGGAYEQYF
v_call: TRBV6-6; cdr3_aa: CASSYGQEYGNTIYF
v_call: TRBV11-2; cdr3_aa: CASRKQGNNEQYF
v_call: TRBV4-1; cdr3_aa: CASSQEMAGGPYNEQFF
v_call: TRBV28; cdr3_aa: CASQGVGVGEQYF
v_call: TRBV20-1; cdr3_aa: CSARESTSITPREQYF
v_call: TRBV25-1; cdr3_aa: CASSDIRGGGTDTQYF
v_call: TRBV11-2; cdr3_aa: CASSAQGQRKLFF
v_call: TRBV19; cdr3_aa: CASTLGGTNTGELFF
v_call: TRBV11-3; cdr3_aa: CASSFSHGSYNEQFF
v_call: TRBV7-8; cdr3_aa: CASSPSDILTDTQYF
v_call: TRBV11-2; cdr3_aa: CASSLSSSFPNQPQHF
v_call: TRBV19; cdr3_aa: CASEFRDKANVLTF
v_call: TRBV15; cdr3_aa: CATSRPSGSNYEQYF
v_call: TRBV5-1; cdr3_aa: CASSPPRGSQTEAFF
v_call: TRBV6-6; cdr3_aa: CASSYSIGSSGAPIYRPGKQYF
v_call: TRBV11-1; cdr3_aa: CASSLAGREKNIQYF
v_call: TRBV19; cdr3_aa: CASSRPGELFF
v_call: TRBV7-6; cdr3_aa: CASSFGTGGLSGANVLTF
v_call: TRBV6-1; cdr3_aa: CASSGGQGASEAFF
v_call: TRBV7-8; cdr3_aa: CASTLSVVAEAFF
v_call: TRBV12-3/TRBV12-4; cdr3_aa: CASSLRLGAPLHF
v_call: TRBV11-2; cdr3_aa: CASSAGLAADTQYF
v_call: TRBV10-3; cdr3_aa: CAISESVQTRGGTEAFF
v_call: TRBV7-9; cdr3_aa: CASGLGQSYNEQFF
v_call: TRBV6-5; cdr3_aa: CASRKSRNQPQHF
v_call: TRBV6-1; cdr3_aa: CASSEWDFNQPQHF
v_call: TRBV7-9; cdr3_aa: CASSNRLAGQENVQFF
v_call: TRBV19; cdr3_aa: CASSIGTGQGGQPQHF
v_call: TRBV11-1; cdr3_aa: CASSLVQSEQFF
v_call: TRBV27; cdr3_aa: CASSNREHYNEQFF
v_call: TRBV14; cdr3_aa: CASSLRRGWNSPLHF
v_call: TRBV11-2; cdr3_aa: CASRSLTRDRGRAGELFF
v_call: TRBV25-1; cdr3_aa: CASSEVTSGSDEQFF
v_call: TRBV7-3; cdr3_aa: CASSLHGGYEQYF
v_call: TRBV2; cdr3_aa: CASRFTGAMGYTF
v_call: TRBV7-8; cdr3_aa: CASSSSLNTEAFF